The 21 T cell receptor beta chains given below trace back to one sample, sequenced in a study of CD8 T cells in Susac syndrome. Random hexamers primed reverse transcription of about 0.45 to 1 ug RNA. TCRdb fed the immunoSEQ multiplex PCR reads into MiXCR, producing one record per CDR3 protein. The data hold over 100,000 distinct CDR3 sequences, with roughly 97% observed a single time. The sequenced sample was CD4+ T cells from PBMCs. These receptors were obtained from a human donor in good health.

This CDR3 reads CATRDYNEQFF. The CDR3 coding sequence is TGTGCCACCAGGGACTACAATGAGCAGTTCTTC. V gene TRBV24-1 combines with J gene TRBJ2-1; no definite D call. Germline lookup yields CDR1 KGHDR and CDR2 SFDVKD. Trimming removed 7 bases from V and 3 bases from J, with 3 bases in between. The CDR3 totals 11 residues.

The chain has TRBV10-3 and TRBJ2-5; D call uncertain. Trimming removed 3 bases from V and 5 bases from J, with 13 bases in between. Germline loops: CDR1 ENHRY, CDR2 SYGVKD. This CDR3 has 14 residues. The CDR3 loop is CAISEQNAWETQYF. In DNA form, the CDR3 reads TGTGCCATCAGTGAACAGAACGCATGGGAGACCCAGTACTTC.

This clonotype was detected once. The CDR3 DNA is TGTGCCTGGAGTGTATTGGGGCAGTACGAGCAGTACTTC. This sequence encodes CAWSVLGQYEQYF. The chain joins TRBV30 to TRBJ2-7; tentative D call: TRBD1 (5 bases). Trimming removed 0 bases at V and 4 bases at J, with 10 bases between. Germline V gene lookup returns CDR1 GTSNPN and CDR2 SVGIG (reference sequence). This CDR3 spans 13 amino acids.

This clonotype has more than one count but fewer than ten. The V and J genes are TRBV7-2 and TRBJ2-1, with TRBD2 matching 8 bases. This CDR3 spans 14 amino acids. V lost 0 bases and J lost 7; bases outside the gene matches: 2. Per the germline V gene, CDR1 is SGHTA and CDR2 is FQGNSA. This CDR3 is CASSLAGGGNEQFF. The CDR3 nucleotides are TGTGCCAGCAGCTTAGCCGGCGGGGGGAATGAGCAGTTCTTC.

The chain is built from TRBV18 and TRBJ2-7; D is unresolved. Germline V gene lookup returns CDR1 KGHSH and CDR2 LQKENI. Trimming removed 4 bases at V and 6 bases at J, with 7 bases between. The CDR3 covers 11 residues. The CDR3 here is CASSRRGEQYF. DNA for the CDR3: TGTGCCAGCTCACGACGTGGCGAGCAGTACTTC.

This clonotype was counted a few times. The V and J genes are TRBV7-6 and TRBJ1-2; D unresolved. The CDR3 runs to 13 residues. V was trimmed by 6 bases and J by 7 bases, leaving 15 bases between them. From germline, CDR1 is SGHVS and CDR2 FNYEAQ. CDR3 nucleotide sequence: TGTGCCAGCAGTCCACCGGGCCATACTGGCTACACCTTC. Translating gives CASSPPGHTGYTF.

The chain joins TRBV7-2 to TRBJ2-4; TRBD2 matches 7 bases. Germline trimming cut 4 bases from V and 2 bases from J; bases unmatched to any gene: 5. The CDR3 covers 15 residues. CDR1 SGHTA and CDR2 FQGNSA come from the germline V gene. The CDR3 DNA is TGTGCCAGCAGCTGGGGAGGGTGGTCCAAAAACATTCAGTACTTC. It encodes CASSWGGWSKNIQYF.

V usage is TRBV6-6 and J usage is TRBJ2-1, with 7 bases lining up with TRBD1. CDR3 length: 11 amino acids. The V and J ends lost 8 bases and 6 bases, in that order; junction bases with no gene match: 1. CDR1 is MNHNY and CDR2 is SVGAGI in the germline V gene (reference sequence). In DNA, the CDR3 is TGTGCCAGCGGGACAGCCAATGAGCAGTTCTTC. Translation: CASGTANEQFF.

Turning to this clonotype: Germline and junction disagree at one end, which may indicate a read error. The V and J genes are TRBV7-7 and TRBJ2-2, with D perhaps matching TRBD2 (5 bases). This CDR3 contains 15 residues. The germline V gene encodes CDR1 SSHAT and CDR2 FNYEAQ (reference sequence). The CDR3 spells CASSLAYGPTGELFF. The CDR3 nucleotides read TGTGCTAGCAGCTTAGCGTACGGACCCACCGGGGAGCTGTTTTTT.

The chain is built from TRBV5-6 and TRBJ1-5, with D tentatively TRBD1 (5 bases). The germline V gene encodes CDR1 SGHDT and CDR2 YYEEEE. Trimming stripped 1 base from V and 0 bases from J, with 11 bases between. The CDR3 sequence is 16 residues long. CDR3 DNA sequence: TGTGCCAGCAGCTTGACAGGTCGTCGTAGCAATCAGCCCCAGCATTTT. Translated: CASSLTGRRSNQPQHF.

This chain connects TRBV29-1 to TRBJ2-5; D possibly corresponds to TRBD2 (5 bases). Germline V CDR1 and CDR2: SQVTM, ANQGSEA. V dropped 7 bases and J dropped 0 bases, with 12 bases sitting between them. The CDR3 spans 13 residues. As DNA, the CDR3 is TGCAGCGCCGAGGGCCCGTACCAAGAGACCCAGTACTTC. It is translated as CSAEGPYQETQYF.

This chain joins TRBV29-1 and TRBJ1-2; maybe TRBD1 (5 bases). The germline gives CDR1 SQVTM, CDR2 ANQGSEA. V was cut by 7 bases and J by 8 bases, with 17 bases left in between. The CDR3 length is 12 residues. The CDR3 region is CSAGTGDGGYTF. The CDR3 bases are TGCAGCGCCGGTACAGGTGATGGAGGCTACACCTTC.

The chain is built from TRBV27 and TRBJ2-5, with TRBD2 identical over 11 bases. The CDR3 spans 23 residues. Germline V gives CDR1 MNHEY, CDR2 SMNVEV (reference sequence). V trimming: 10 bases; J trimming: 4 bases; junction bases outside the gene matches: 35. CDR3 amino acids: CAIPRDLNDPSRLAGLRRETQYF. CDR3 in DNA: TGTGCCATCCCCCGGGACTTAAACGACCCTTCGCGACTAGCGGGATTAAGGAGAGAGACCCAGTACTTC.

As for this clonotype: An end of the junction differs from the germline gene, which may be a read error. The chain carries TRBV4-1 and TRBJ2-7; D is undetermined. The CDR3 runs 11 residues. Per the germline V gene, CDR1 is MGHRA and CDR2 is YSYEKL. The CDR3 coding sequence is TGCGCCAGCAGACAAGGTGACGAGCAGTACTTC. Its translation: CASRQGDEQYF.

The chain links TRBV20-1 to TRBJ2-1; the D call may be TRBD1 or TRBD2 (6 bases each). CDR1 and CDR2 from the germline V gene are DFQATT and SNEGSKA (reference sequence). This CDR3 is built from 14 residues. Trimming pared 1 base from V and 7 bases from J, leaving 14 bases between. The chain's CDR3 is CSARVRTGANEQFF. DNA of the CDR3: TGCAGTGCTAGAGTGAGAACGGGGGCTAATGAGCAGTTCTTC.

About this clonotype itself: The germline gene is not matched at one end of the junction; a read error may be the cause. The V call is TRBV18, the J call TRBJ1-2; tentatively, D is TRBD1 (6 bases). Germline loops: CDR1 KGHSH, CDR2 LQKENI. The CDR3 spans 12 residues. This chain's CDR3 is CASSRTVDGYTF. The CDR3 DNA reads TGTGCCAGTTCACGGACAGTCGACGGCTACACCTTC.

The chain couples TRBV5-4 to TRBJ1-2, with D uncertain. V was shortened by 5 bases and J by 5 bases, with 10 bases between the two germline ends. CDR1 and CDR2 (germline): SGHNT, YYREEE (reference sequence). The CDR3 runs 12 residues. Here the CDR3 DNA reads TGTGCCAGCAGTTCGTGGGATTATGGCTACACCTTC. Translating gives CASSSWDYGYTF.

For this clonotype: The junction shows a germline mismatch at one end, possibly a read error. The V call is TRBV7-7, the J call TRBJ2-5; D might be TRBD1 (5 bases). The CDR3 loop spans 13 amino acids. The germline V gene encodes CDR1 SSHAT and CDR2 FNYEAQ (reference sequence). CDR3 sequence reads: CASSSSGMTTQYF. In DNA, the CDR3 is TGTGCTAGCAGCTCTTCAGGGATGACAACCCAGTACTTC.

The CDR3 here is CASQDRGNEQYF. The CDR3 coding sequence is TGTGCCAGCCAGGACCGAGGGAACGAGCAGTACTTC. V is TRBV11-2 and J is TRBJ2-7, with a tentative D call TRBD2 (5 bases). The CDR3 has 12 amino acids. Trimming pared 8 bases from V and 5 bases from J, leaving 13 bases between. Per the germline V gene, CDR1 is SGHAT and CDR2 is FQNNGV.

The chain is built from TRBV3-1 and TRBJ2-7; maybe TRBD1 (5 bases). Looked up from germline, CDR1 is LGHDT and CDR2 is YNNKEL (reference sequence). The CDR3 loop spans 15 amino acids. Trimming stripped 2 bases from V and 9 bases from J, with 20 bases between. Written as DNA, the CDR3 is TGTGCCAGCAGCCAACAACGCCCAGGGTTCGTATGGCAGTACTTC. It encodes CASSQQRPGFVWQYF.

The chain is built from TRBV20-1 and TRBJ2-7, with 9 bases matching TRBD1. CDR1 and CDR2 (germline): DFQATT, SNEGSKA (reference sequence). The CDR3 has 14 residues. After removal of 4 bases from V and 6 bases from J, the junction contained 10 bases not matched to a gene. CDR3 loop: CSAIPGTGKREQYF. DNA for the CDR3: TGCAGTGCTATCCCCGGGACAGGGAAGCGCGAGCAGTACTTC.